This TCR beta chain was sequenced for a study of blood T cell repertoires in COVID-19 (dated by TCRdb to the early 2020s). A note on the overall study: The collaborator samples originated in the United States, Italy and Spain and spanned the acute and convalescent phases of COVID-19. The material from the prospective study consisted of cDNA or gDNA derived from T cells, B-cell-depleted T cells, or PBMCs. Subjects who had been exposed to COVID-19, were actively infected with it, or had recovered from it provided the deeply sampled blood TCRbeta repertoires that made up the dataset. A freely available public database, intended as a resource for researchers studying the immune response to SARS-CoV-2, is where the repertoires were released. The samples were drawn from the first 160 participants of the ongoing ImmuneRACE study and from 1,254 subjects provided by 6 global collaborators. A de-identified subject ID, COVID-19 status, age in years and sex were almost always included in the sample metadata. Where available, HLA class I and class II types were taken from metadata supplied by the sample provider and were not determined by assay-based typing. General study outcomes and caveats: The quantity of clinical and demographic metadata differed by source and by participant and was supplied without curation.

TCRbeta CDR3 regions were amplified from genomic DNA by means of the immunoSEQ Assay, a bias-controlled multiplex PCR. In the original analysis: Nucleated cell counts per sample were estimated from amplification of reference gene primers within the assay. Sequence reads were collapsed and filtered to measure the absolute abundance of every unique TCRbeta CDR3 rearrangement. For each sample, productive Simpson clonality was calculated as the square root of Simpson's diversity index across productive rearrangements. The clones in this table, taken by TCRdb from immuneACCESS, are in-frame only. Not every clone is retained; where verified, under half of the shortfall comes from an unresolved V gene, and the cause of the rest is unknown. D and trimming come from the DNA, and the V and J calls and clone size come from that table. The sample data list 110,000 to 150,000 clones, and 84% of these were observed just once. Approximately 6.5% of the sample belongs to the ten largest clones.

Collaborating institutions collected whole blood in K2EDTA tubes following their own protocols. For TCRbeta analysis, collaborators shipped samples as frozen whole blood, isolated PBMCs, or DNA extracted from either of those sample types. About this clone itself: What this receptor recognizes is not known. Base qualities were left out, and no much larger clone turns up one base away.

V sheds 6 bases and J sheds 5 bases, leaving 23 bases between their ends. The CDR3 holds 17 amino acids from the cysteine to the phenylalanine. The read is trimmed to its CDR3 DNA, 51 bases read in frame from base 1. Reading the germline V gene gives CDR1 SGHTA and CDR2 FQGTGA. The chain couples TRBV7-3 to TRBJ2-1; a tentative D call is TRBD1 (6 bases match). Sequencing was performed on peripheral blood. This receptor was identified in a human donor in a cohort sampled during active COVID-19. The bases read TGTGCCAGCAGTTCGTCAACAGGGAAAGGAGCGAACAATGAGCAGTTCTTC. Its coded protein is CASSSSTGKGANNEQFF.